This entry lists 10 T cell receptor beta chains sequenced from one sample in a study of T-cell memory formation after mild COVID-19. TCRdb re-called the 5' RACE reads with MiXCR, one entry per CDR3 protein. The profile covers 400,000 to 500,000 distinct CDR3 sequences, with roughly 18% appearing a single time and 20% to 25% taken by the ten largest. The specimen was PBMCs or a T cell subset sorted from them (not recorded which). These receptors all come from a man aged 18 to 35 who had mild COVID-19 (a few samples of this study predate the infection). Cell type and time point are not known.

This clonotype was seen at least ten times. The rearrangement joins TRBV5-1 to TRBJ2-3; 8 bases are a match to TRBD2. The trim removed 1 base at V and 0 bases at J, leaving 1 base unmatched. The germline CDR1 and CDR2 sequences are SGHRS and YFSETQ. The CDR3 loop spans 15 amino acids. CDR3 bases: TGCGCCAGCAGCTTGAGCGGGGGTAGCACAGATACGCAGTATTTT. The encoded protein is CASSLSGGSTDTQYF.

The V call is TRBV7-3, the J call TRBJ1-6; perhaps TRBD1 as D (5 bases). Trimming removed 5 bases from V and 9 bases from J, with 11 bases in between. The CDR3 contains 13 residues. Germline V gene data show CDR1 as SGHTA and CDR2 as FQGTGA. CDR3: CASSIRQFSPLHF. The CDR3 DNA reads as TGTGCCAGCAGCATCAGACAGTTTTCACCCCTCCACTTT.

The chain has TRBV4-3 and TRBJ2-5; possible D gene TRBD2, 5 bases. Germline lookup yields CDR1 LGHNA and CDR2 YSLEER. Trimming took off 0 bases at V and 3 bases at J, with 17 bases between the two ends. The CDR3 loop spans 17 amino acids. The CDR3 region is CASSQENYRTGEETQYF. The CDR3 coding sequence is TGCGCCAGCAGCCAAGAGAATTATAGGACTGGGGAAGAGACCCAGTACTTC.

In this sample, this clonotype turned up a few times. The chain uses TRBV5-4 and TRBJ2-5, with TRBD1 matching 8 bases. The CDR3 totals 17 residues. The trim removed 4 bases at V and 4 bases at J, leaving 15 bases unmatched. The germline gives CDR1 SGHNT, CDR2 YYREEE (reference sequence). As DNA, the CDR3 is TGTGCCAGCAGCGCGGAACGAGACAGGGGAGTTAGAGAGACCCAGTACTTC. Its translation is CASSAERDRGVRETQYF. The entire variable domain, with the rest obtained from reference TRBV5-4 and TRBJ2-5, is as follows: ETGVTQSPTHLIKTRGQQVTLRCSSQSGHNTVSWYQQALGQGPQFIFQYYREEENGRGNFPPRFSGLQFPNYSSELNVNALELDDSALYLCASSAERDRGVRETQYFGPGTRLLVL.

The chain combines TRBV2 with TRBJ2-3, with no clear D. V was cut by 6 bases and J by 1 base, with 17 bases left in between. CDR3 length: 16 amino acids. Germline values: CDR1 SNHLY, CDR2 FYNNEI. The CDR3 DNA follows: TGTGCCAGCAGCACAGACCTCCCACGAGGCACAGATACGCAGTATTTT. It translates to CASSTDLPRGTDTQYF.

V is TRBV15 and J is TRBJ2-5; TRBD1 matches at 9 bases. Germline V gene sequence: CDR1 LNHNV, CDR2 YYDKDF (reference sequence). The length of the CDR3 is 15 residues. V trimming: 2 bases; J trimming: 4 bases; junction bases outside the gene matches: 5. CDR3 sequence: CATSRTTGGGETQYF. CDR3 DNA sequence: TGTGCCACCAGCAGAACTACAGGGGGCGGAGAGACCCAGTACTTC.

V is TRBV7-9 and J is TRBJ1-6, with D perhaps TRBD1 (5 bases). This CDR3 contains 15 residues. Trimming removed 4 bases from V and 10 bases from J, with 17 bases in between. Germline CDR1 SEHNR, CDR2 FQNEAQ (reference sequence). In nucleotides, the CDR3 is TGTGCCAGCAGCTCCCCGCAGGGAGGCCGGTCACCCCTCCACTTT. Residues: CASSSPQGGRSPLHF.

The chain combines TRBV20-1 with TRBJ2-5; D is tentatively TRBD1 or TRBD2 (6 bases each). CDR3 length: 13 residues. Germline CDR1 and CDR2: DFQATT and SNEGSKA (reference sequence). Trimming removed 6 bases at V and 4 bases at J, with 15 bases between. The chain's CDR3 is CSAPQQGGETQYF. The CDR3 nucleotides read TGCAGTGCCCCGCAACAGGGAGGAGAGACCCAGTACTTC.

This clonotype has just a few counts. The J gene is TRBJ1-6, the V gene TRBV3-1; D unclear. Per germline, CDR1 LGHDT and CDR2 YNNKEL (reference sequence). V lost 1 base to trimming and J lost 0 bases, with 13 bases between them. This CDR3 region has 18 residues. The CDR3 loop reads CASSQGRKGSSYNSPLHF. CDR3 DNA sequence: TGTGCCAGCAGCCAAGGGAGAAAGGGAAGCTCCTATAATTCACCCCTCCACTTT.

The chain recombines TRBV12-3 or TRBV12-4 with TRBJ2-7, with a possible D match to TRBD1 (6 bases). The CDR3 totals 17 residues. V lost 4 bases and J lost 2, with 21 bases in between. The CDR3 nucleotides read TGTGCCAGCAGTTGGGGCCAAGGACAGCTACAAACCTACGAGCAGTACGTC. Translation: CASSWGQGQLQTYEQYV.